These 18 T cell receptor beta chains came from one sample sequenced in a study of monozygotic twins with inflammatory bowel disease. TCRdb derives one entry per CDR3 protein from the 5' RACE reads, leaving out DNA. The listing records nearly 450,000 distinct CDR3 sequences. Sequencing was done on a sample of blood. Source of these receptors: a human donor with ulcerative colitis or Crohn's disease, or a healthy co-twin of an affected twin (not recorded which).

CDR3 protein: CASSFLTAFGTQYF. This chain connects TRBV5-6 to TRBJ2-5; checking the TCRdb D call of TRBD1 is not possible without DNA. Germline assignment: CDR1 SGHDT and CDR2 YYEEEE. The CDR3 extends over 14 amino acids.

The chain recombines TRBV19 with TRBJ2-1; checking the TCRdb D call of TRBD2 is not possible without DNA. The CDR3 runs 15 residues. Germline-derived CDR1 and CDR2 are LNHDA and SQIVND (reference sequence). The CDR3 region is CASSMRASTYNEQFF.

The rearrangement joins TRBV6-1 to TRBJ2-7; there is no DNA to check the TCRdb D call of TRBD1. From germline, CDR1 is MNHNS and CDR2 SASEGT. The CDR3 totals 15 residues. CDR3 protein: CASRRGQGVSYEQYF.

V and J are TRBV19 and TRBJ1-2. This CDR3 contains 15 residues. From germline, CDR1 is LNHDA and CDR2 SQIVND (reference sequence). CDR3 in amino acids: CASSIAVFIPYGYTF.

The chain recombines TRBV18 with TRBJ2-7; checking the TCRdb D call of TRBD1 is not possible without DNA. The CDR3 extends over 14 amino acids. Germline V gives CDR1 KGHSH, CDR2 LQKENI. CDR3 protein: CASSPPGSGAEQYF.

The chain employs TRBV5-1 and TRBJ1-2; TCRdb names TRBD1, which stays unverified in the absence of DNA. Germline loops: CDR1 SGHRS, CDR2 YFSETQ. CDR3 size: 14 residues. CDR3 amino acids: CASSAGQVNYGYTF.

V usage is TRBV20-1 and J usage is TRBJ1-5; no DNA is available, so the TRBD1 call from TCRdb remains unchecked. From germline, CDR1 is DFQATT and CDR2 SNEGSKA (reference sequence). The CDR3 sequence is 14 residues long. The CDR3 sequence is CSARGDIYNQPQHF.

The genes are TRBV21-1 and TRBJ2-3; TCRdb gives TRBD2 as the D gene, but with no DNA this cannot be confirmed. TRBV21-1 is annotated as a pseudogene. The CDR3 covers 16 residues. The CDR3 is CASSKSPSGGTDTQYF.

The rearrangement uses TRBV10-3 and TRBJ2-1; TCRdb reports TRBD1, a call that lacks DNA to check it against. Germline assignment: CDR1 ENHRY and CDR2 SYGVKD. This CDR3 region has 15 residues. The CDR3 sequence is CAILAGTGGHNEQFF.

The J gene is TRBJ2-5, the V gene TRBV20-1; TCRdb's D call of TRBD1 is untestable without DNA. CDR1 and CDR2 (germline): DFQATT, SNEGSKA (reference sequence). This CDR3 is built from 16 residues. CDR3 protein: CSARWMERGPQETQYF.

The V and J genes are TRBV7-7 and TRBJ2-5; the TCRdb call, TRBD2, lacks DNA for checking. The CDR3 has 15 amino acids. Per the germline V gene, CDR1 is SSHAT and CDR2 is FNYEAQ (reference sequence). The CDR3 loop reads CASSLSGTYGETQYF.

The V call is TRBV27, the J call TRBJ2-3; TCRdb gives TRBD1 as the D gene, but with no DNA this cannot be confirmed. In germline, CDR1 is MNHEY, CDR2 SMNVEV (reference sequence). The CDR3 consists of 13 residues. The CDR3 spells CASTRQVGDTQYF.

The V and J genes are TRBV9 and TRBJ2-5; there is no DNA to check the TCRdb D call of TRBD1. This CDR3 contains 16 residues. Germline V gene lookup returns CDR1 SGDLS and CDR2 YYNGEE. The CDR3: CASSVRAKGAQETQYF.

The CDR3 is CASSWTESSYNEQFF. The chain links TRBV6-2 or TRBV6-3 to TRBJ2-1; checking the TCRdb D call of TRBD2 is not possible without DNA. The CDR3 contains 15 residues. CDR1 and CDR2 from the germline V gene are MNHEY and SVGEGT.

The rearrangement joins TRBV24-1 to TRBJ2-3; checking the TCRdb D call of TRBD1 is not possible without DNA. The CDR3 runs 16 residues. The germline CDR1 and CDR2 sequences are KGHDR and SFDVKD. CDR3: CVTSPRGTGGTDTQYF.

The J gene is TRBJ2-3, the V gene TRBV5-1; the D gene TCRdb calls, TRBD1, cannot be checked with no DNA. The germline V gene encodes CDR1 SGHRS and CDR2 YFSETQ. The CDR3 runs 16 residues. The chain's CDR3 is CASSLEVGGPGDTQYF. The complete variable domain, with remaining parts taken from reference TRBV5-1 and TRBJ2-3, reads KAGVTQTPRYLIKTRGQQVTLSCSPISGHRSVSWYQQTPGQGLQFLFEYFSETQRNKGNFPGRFSGRQFSNSRSEMNVSTLELGDSALYLCASSLEVGGPGDTQYFGPGTRLTVL.

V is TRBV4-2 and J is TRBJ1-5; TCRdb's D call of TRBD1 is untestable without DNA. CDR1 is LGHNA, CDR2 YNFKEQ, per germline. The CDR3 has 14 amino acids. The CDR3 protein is CASRGTGVGQPQHF.

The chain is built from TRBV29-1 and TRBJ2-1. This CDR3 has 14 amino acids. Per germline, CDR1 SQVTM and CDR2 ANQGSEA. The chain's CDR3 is CSVIDLSSYNEQFF.